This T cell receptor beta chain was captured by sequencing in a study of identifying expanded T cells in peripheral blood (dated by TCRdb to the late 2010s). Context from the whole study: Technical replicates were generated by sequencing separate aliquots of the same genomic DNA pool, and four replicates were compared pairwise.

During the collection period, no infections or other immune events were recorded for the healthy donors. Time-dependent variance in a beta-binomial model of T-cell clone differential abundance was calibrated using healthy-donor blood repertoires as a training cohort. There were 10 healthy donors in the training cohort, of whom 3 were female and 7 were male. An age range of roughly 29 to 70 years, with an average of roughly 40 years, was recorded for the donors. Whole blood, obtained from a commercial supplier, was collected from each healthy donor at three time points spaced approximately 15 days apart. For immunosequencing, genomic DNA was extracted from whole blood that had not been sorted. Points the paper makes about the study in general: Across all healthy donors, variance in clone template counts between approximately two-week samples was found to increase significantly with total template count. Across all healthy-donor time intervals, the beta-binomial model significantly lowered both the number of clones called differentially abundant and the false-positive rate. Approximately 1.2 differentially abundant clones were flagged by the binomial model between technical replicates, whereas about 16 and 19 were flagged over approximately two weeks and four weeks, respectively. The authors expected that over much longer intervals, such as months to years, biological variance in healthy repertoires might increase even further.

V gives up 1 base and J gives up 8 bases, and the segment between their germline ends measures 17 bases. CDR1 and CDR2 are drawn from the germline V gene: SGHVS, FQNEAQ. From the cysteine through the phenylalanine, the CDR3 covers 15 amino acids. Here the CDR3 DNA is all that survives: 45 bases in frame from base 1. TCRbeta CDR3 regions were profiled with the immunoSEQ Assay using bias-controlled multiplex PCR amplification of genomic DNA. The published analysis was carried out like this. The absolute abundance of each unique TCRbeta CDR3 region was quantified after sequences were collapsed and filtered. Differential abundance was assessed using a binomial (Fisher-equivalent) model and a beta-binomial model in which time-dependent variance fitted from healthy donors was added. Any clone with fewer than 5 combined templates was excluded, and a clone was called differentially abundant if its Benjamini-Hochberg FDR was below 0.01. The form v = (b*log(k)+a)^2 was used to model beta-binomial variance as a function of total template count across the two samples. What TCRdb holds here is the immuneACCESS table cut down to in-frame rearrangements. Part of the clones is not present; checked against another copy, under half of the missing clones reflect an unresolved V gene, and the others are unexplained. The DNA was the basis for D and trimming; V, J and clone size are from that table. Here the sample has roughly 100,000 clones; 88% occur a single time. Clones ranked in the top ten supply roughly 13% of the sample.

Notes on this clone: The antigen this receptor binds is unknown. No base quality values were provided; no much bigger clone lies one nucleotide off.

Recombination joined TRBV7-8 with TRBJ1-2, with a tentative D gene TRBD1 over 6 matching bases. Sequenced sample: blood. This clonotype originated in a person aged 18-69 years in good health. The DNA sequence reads TGTGCCAGCAGCTTAGAGTCCAGGGGTTTATGGGGCTACACCTTC. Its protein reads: CASSLESRGLWGYTF.